Each of the 27 T cell receptor beta chains below was sequenced from the same sample in a study of CD8 T cells in ankylosing spondylitis. TCRdb re-called the 5' RACE reads with MiXCR, one entry per CDR3 protein. Among around 250,000 distinct CDR3 sequences listed, around a tenth were seen once. The material sequenced was blood, either unsorted or a sorted T cell fraction (not recorded which). The receptor source for this set is a male donor with ankylosing spondylitis or in good health (not recorded which).

This clonotype came up many times. V gene TRBV20-1 combines with J gene TRBJ2-3; the match to TRBD2 covers 8 bases. The J segment lost 5 bases and the V segment lost 8 bases, leaving 12 bases of the junction unmatched. The length of the CDR3 is 14 residues. Germline assignment: CDR1 DFQATT and CDR2 SNEGSKA (reference sequence). CDR3: CSWARRGERDTQYF. The CDR3 nucleotides read TGCAGTTGGGCGCGGCGGGGGGAACGAGATACGCAGTATTTT.

This clonotype occurred many times. The rearrangement links TRBV6-1 to TRBJ1-1; D gene ambiguous. The CDR3 runs to 14 residues. The V gene's germline CDR1 is MNHNS and CDR2 SASEGT. Trimming stripped 8 bases from V and 6 bases from J, with 19 bases between. CDR3 in DNA: TGTGCCAGCTCTACAATTCAGGTATCGGCTGAAGCTTTCTTT. This sequence encodes CASSTIQVSAEAFF.

This clonotype was seen at least ten times. The chain links TRBV28 to TRBJ2-5; weak D call: TRBD2 (6 bases). V gave up 3 bases and J gave up 0 bases, with 8 bases separating them. Germline CDR1 MDHEN, CDR2 SYDVKM. This CDR3 is 14 amino acids long. CDR3 in amino acids: CASSLAGNQETQYF. Written as DNA, the CDR3 is TGTGCCAGCAGTTTGGCGGGAAACCAAGAGACCCAGTACTTC.

As for this clonotype: Its ends do not fully match the called genes, so a read error is possible. V gene TRBV2 combines with J gene TRBJ2-3, with 9 bases aligning to TRBD2. This CDR3 has 14 amino acids. Germline V CDR1 and CDR2: SNHLY, FYNNEI. This CDR3 reads CAKKRGVSTNTQYF. CDR3 in DNA: TGTGCCAAAAAGCGGGGGGTTAGCACAAATACGCAGTATTTT.

There are a few counts of this clonotype. V gene TRBV3-1 combines with J gene TRBJ2-3; D is perhaps TRBD1 or TRBD2 (5 bases each). V was trimmed by 0 bases and J by 5 bases, leaving 12 bases between them. The CDR3 length is 15 residues. Looked up from germline, CDR1 is LGHDT and CDR2 is YNNKEL (reference sequence). This chain's CDR3 is CASSQEVRDRDTQYF. The CDR3 DNA is TGTGCCAGCAGCCAAGAGGTACGGGACCGAGATACGCAGTATTTT.

The gene calls are TRBV20-1 and TRBJ1-2, with unresolved D. Germline CDR1 DFQATT, CDR2 SNEGSKA (reference sequence). The V end was cut by 3 bases, the J end by 0 bases, with 11 bases between. This CDR3 contains 14 residues. The chain's CDR3 is CSASTLGTNYGYTF. Here the CDR3 DNA reads TGCAGTGCTAGTACGCTTGGAACTAACTATGGCTACACCTTC.

Ten or more counts support this clonotype. The V gene is TRBV7-9, the J gene TRBJ1-2; D gene unclear. With 2 bases removed from V and 4 bases from J, the gap between germline ends came to 8 bases. Germline CDR1 and CDR2: SEHNR and FQNEAQ (reference sequence). The CDR3 is made up of 13 amino acids. CDR3 loop: CASSLSRVYGYTF. The CDR3 nucleotides are TGTGCCAGCAGCTTAAGCCGGGTCTATGGCTACACCTTC.

The chain has TRBV12-3 or TRBV12-4 and TRBJ2-1, with 12 positions matching TRBD2. This CDR3 is built from 16 residues. The V and J ends lost 6 bases and 10 bases, in that order; junction bases with no gene match: 13. CDR3 nucleotides: TGTGCCAGCAGCCGTACGACTAGCGGGAGATCAGGAGAGCAGTTCTTC. Protein: CASSRTTSGRSGEQFF.

This clonotype was observed a few times. CDR3 amino acids: CASTRGQKKGQETQYF. CDR3 sequence (DNA): TGTGCCAGCACCAGGGGCCAGAAAAAGGGACAAGAGACCCAGTACTTC. This rearrangement joins TRBV21-1 to TRBJ2-5; TRBD1 reflects the table's D call only, with no check against the DNA. TRBV21-1 is labeled a pseudogene. The CDR3 length is 16 residues.

This clonotype has at least ten counts. The V and J genes are TRBV5-1 and TRBJ2-1; no clear D. CDR3 length: 11 amino acids. The ends were cut back, 0 bases at V and 7 bases at J, with 2 bases in the middle. Germline CDR1 is SGHRS and CDR2 is YFSETQ. The CDR3 region has the DNA TGCGCCAGCAGCTTGGGGAATGAGCAGTTCTTC. Translated: CASSLGNEQFF. Supplemented by reference TRBV5-1 and TRBJ2-1, the full variable domain reads KAGVTQTPRYLIKTRGQQVTLSCSPISGHRSVSWYQQTPGQGLQFLFEYFSETQRNKGNFPGRFSGRQFSNSRSEMNVSTLELGDSALYLCASSLGNEQFFGPGTRLTVL.

In the case of this clonotype: Possible read error: a much larger clone is one base away. The chain employs TRBV20-1 and TRBJ2-7; D tentatively fits TRBD1 or TRBD2 (5 bases each). The germline gives CDR1 DFQATT, CDR2 SNEGSKA (reference sequence). V lost 5 bases to trimming and J lost 3 bases, with 17 bases between them. The CDR3 has 14 residues. The CDR3 spells CSARPGNRIYEQYF. In nucleotides, the CDR3 is TGCAGTGCTCGCCCCGGGAACAGGATCTACGAGCAGTACTTC.

The chain carries TRBV24-1 and TRBJ1-5; the D gene is possibly TRBD1 (5 bases). Germline V gene lookup returns CDR1 KGHDR and CDR2 SFDVKD. The CDR3 runs 19 residues. With 2 bases removed from V and 7 bases from J, the gap between germline ends came to 26 bases. The CDR3 DNA sequence: TGTGCCACCAGTGATTATTATTATGCGGGACTGCCTTATGTGCAGCCCCAGCATTTT. Protein product: CATSDYYYAGLPYVQPQHF.

Many counts were recorded for this clonotype. The rearrangement joins TRBV20-1 to TRBJ1-5, with D unclear. V gave up 1 base and J gave up 5 bases, with 9 bases separating them. Germline loops: CDR1 DFQATT, CDR2 SNEGSKA (reference sequence). The CDR3 consists of 13 residues. The CDR3 here is CSARVGRDQPQHF. Written as DNA, the CDR3 is TGCAGTGCTAGAGTCGGGAGGGATCAGCCCCAGCATTTT.

The table lists this clonotype with many counts. This chain uses TRBV12-3 or TRBV12-4 with TRBJ2-7; a weak D match, TRBD1 (6 bases). V was trimmed by 7 bases and J by 7 bases, leaving 17 bases between them. The CDR3 contains 13 residues. CDR3 nucleotide sequence: TGTGCCAGCACCCCCTCGGCCCAGGGGGAGCAGTACTTC. As protein: CASTPSAQGEQYF.

This clonotype was recorded at least ten times. The CDR3 here is CASRLGGVTDTQYF. CDR3 nucleotide sequence: TGTGCCAGCAGACTTGGGGGTGTCACAGATACGCAGTATTTT. The V and J genes are TRBV12-3 or TRBV12-4 and TRBJ2-3; the D call may be TRBD1 or TRBD2 (5 bases each). The V end was cut by 6 bases, the J end by 2 bases, with 12 bases between. The CDR3 is made up of 14 amino acids.

This clonotype came up many times. The chain employs TRBV20-1 and TRBJ2-3; the D gene is possibly TRBD2 (6 bases). Germline CDR1 DFQATT, CDR2 SNEGSKA (reference sequence). This CDR3 region has 15 residues. Trimming cost V 5 bases and J 2 bases, with 17 bases left between them. In DNA form, the CDR3 reads TGCAGTGCTCCGACCGGGGGAGAAGACACAGATACGCAGTATTTT. Encoded protein: CSAPTGGEDTDTQYF.

The chain has TRBV2 and TRBJ2-1; D may be TRBD2 (6 bases). This CDR3 comprises 12 residues. Germline V CDR1 and CDR2: SNHLY, FYNNEI. With 7 bases removed from V and 8 bases from J, the gap between germline ends came to 12 bases. This CDR3 reads CASMGGMYEQFF. The CDR3 nucleotides are TGTGCCAGCATGGGGGGAATGTATGAGCAGTTCTTC.

The table lists this clonotype with a few counts. This sequence joins TRBV6-1 and TRBJ2-1; D remains ambiguous. There are 15 residues in the CDR3. Deletions cut 6 bases from V and 4 bases from J, with 16 bases between. Germline-derived CDR1 and CDR2 are MNHNS and SASEGT. The CDR3 DNA reads TGTGCCAGCAGGGGCAGACTGGGGTTTTACAATGAGCAGTTCTTC. Its protein is CASRGRLGFYNEQFF.

There are many counts of this clonotype. V usage is TRBV27 and J usage is TRBJ2-3; 8 bases are a match to TRBD2. The CDR3 has 16 amino acids. The germline V gene encodes CDR1 MNHEY and CDR2 SMNVEV (reference sequence). Losses at the gene ends were 7 bases for V and 4 bases for J; bases not matched to a gene: 13. The CDR3 reads CASNPESGSRADTQYF. The CDR3, as DNA: TGTGCCAGCAACCCGGAAAGCGGGAGTCGAGCAGATACGCAGTATTTT.

This clonotype was seen more than once but under ten times. The chain recombines TRBV5-6 with TRBJ2-1, with a tentative D call TRBD2 (6 bases). The CDR3 has 16 amino acids. V lost 0 bases to trimming and J lost 8 bases, with 18 bases between them. The V gene's germline CDR1 is SGHDT and CDR2 YYEEEE. This CDR3 reads CASSLGAGLLVHEQFF. CDR3 DNA sequence: TGTGCCAGCAGCTTGGGGGCGGGACTCCTCGTCCATGAGCAGTTCTTC.

This clonotype was detected many times. V is TRBV7-6 and J is TRBJ2-7; D gene unclear. Trimming stripped 3 bases from V and 5 bases from J, with 8 bases between. The germline CDR1 and CDR2 sequences are SGHVS and FNYEAQ. This CDR3 is built from 12 residues. In DNA, the CDR3 is TGTGCCAGCAGCTTGCCCGGTCACGAGCAGTACTTC. Translated, it gives CASSLPGHEQYF.

The chain uses TRBV7-2 and TRBJ1-6; the D is unclear. The ends were cut back, 5 bases at V and 9 bases at J, with 14 bases in the middle. This CDR3 has 14 amino acids. The germline gives CDR1 SGHTA, CDR2 FQGNSA. DNA of the CDR3: TGTGCCAGCAGCGTAGGTGGGTGGAGTTCACCCCTCCACTTT. Protein sequence: CASSVGGWSSPLHF.

This clonotype was seen at least ten times. The chain recombines TRBV5-1 with TRBJ1-1; 9 bases align to TRBD1. CDR1 and CDR2 from the germline V gene are SGHRS and YFSETQ. The CDR3 is made up of 14 amino acids. J was trimmed by 8 bases and V by 3 bases; bases with no gene match: 8. The CDR3 protein is CASSSGTGPAEAFF. CDR3 in DNA: TGCGCCAGCAGCTCTGGGACAGGGCCGGCGGAAGCTTTCTTT.

This clonotype was counted only a few times. CDR3 region: CASSYLQGLLDGYTF. In DNA form, the CDR3 reads TGCGCCAGCAGTTATTTACAGGGGCTGCTGGATGGCTACACCTTC. The rearrangement links TRBV5-1 to TRBJ1-2, with 7 bases identical to TRBD1. Germline V gene lookup returns CDR1 SGHRS and CDR2 YFSETQ. Trimming took 5 bases from V and 6 from J; bases not matched to a gene: 13. The CDR3 length is 15 residues.

Notes on this clonotype: This is likely a read error, given that the CDR3 carries no conserved phenylalanine or tryptophan at its end. The V and J genes are TRBV12-3 or TRBV12-4 and TRBJ2-5; no clear D. V was shortened by 6 bases and J by 1 base, with 12 bases between the two germline ends. This CDR3 has 14 residues. The CDR3 nucleotides are TGTGCCAGCAGCCCCGGCAGGTTCCAAGAGACCCAGTACTTA. It encodes CASSPGRFQETQYL.

In this sample, this clonotype turned up a few times. The gene calls are TRBV6-2 or TRBV6-3 and TRBJ2-3; no definite D call. CDR3 length equals 13 residues. Germline lookup yields CDR1 MNHEY and CDR2 SVGEGT. V shed 5 bases and J shed 7 bases, with 13 bases lying between them. This CDR3 reads CASSRGPPNTQYF. CDR3 nucleotide sequence: TGTGCCAGCAGTCGCGGTCCCCCAAATACGCAGTATTTT.

The sample holds many counts of this clonotype. The gene calls are TRBV11-2 and TRBJ2-7; D is possibly TRBD2 (5 bases). Trimming left V 6 bases short and J 1 base short, with 10 bases between. Germline V CDR1 and CDR2: SGHAT, FQNNGV. The CDR3 consists of 13 residues. In DNA form, the CDR3 reads TGTGCCAGCAGTATACGGGGATCCTACGAGCAGTACTTC. It specifies CASSIRGSYEQYF.